The text below deals with one T cell receptor beta chain. This entry comes from a study of shared clonotypes between healthy human individuals. CDR1 is SNHLY and CDR2 is FYNNEI in the germline V gene. The CDR3 has 8 residues. V gave up 6 bases and J gave up 13 bases, with 7 bases separating them. Naive CD8 cells comprised CD45RO-negative, CCR7-positively selected cells, excluding terminally differentiated effector memory CD45RA+ cells. TCRdb keeps only in-frame clones here, not all; method: immunoSEQ multiplex PCR. The table records about 2,200,000 clones, 93% of them present only once. The chain uses TRBV2 and TRBJ2-7; tentatively, D is TRBD1 or TRBD2 (5 bases each). Sequencing was performed on naive CD8+ T cells from PBMCs. This TCR was recovered from a man aged 18-30 years in good health. Some clones in this sample may be carry-over from other donors' samples. The CDR3 is CASRGDYF. The CDR3 nucleotides read TGTGCCAGCAGGGGGGACTACTTC.